This T cell receptor beta chain derives from a study of T cells in Graves' hyperthyroidism and ophthalmopathy (dated by TCRdb to the late 2010s). Looking at the study overall: Peripheral blood was collected at initial diagnosis, before any treatment. TCR V-J signatures able to tell the groups apart were searched for in a discovery cohort of 100 patients, of whom more than 40 had Graves' ophthalmopathy and 55 to 65 had stable Graves' hyperthyroidism. Whether ophthalmopathy could be predicted prospectively was tested in an independent validation cohort made up of approximately 19 hyperthyroidism patients plus 17 patients who later progressed to ophthalmopathy. The 75 to 100 discovery patients were divided at random into training and test sets in a 7:3 ratio. TCR Vbeta CDR3 sequencing of 120 to 150 peripheral blood samples (over 40 ophthalmopathy, under 80 hyperthyroidism and roughly 17 progressor patients) is reported in the paper. Following sampling, methimazole starting at 30 mg daily was given to hyperthyroidism patients, and high-dose intravenous methylprednisolone was given to ophthalmopathy patients. In roughly six Graves' hyperthyroidism patients, the study also compared T-cell repertoires from thyroid tissue with T-cell repertoires from blood.

Trimming takes 7 bases from V and 0 bases from J, and the germline ends sit 15 bases apart. CDR1 LNHDA and CDR2 SQIVND were looked up in the germline V gene (reference sequence). The CDR3 measures 16 amino acids from cysteine to phenylalanine. Only the CDR3 DNA stays, 48 bases, in frame from base 1. The TCR beta CDR3 regions were amplified from RNA transcripts. For the first round of RT-PCR on the TCR CDR3, the HTBI primer set was used together with the Qiagen OneStep RT-PCR kit. Libraries were constructed in a second round of multiplex PCR, after which size selection and purification were performed. Libraries were sequenced paired-end with 100 bp reads on an Illumina HiSeq2000. The original methods were these. SOAPnuke was used to process the raw data, removing reads that contained adapters or uncalled bases, had a mean Phred below 15, or lacked an exact match to the constant primer or identifier. COPE v1.2.5 was used to merge high-quality paired reads, and clonotypes were defined as unique nucleotide sequences. MiTCR v1.1 was used to align clonotypes to the IMGT TRBV, TRBD and TRBJ reference segments. Analysis was restricted to V-J combinations with a frequency above 0.0001, which covered roughly 99% of repertoires. A TCS score was defined as the ratio of F50 (clonal expansion) to E x V (chaos), with BLOSUM62-based TCRdist applied between CDR3 peptides within each V-J. Welch's t-statistics and random forest reduced fewer than 550 V-J features to around 14, which were used in a naive Bayes classifier (R e1071). TCRdb's own reprocessing of the public reads used fastp at Q25 and MiXCR and kept productive beta chains. When rows share a CDR3 protein, they turn into one entry using the most common DNA and genes. Here the V and J calls rest on TCRdb's processing, not on the authors' analysis. This sample comprises some 770,000 distinct CDR3 sequences, 16% of them detected only once. The leading ten clones occupy around 8.1% of the sample.

As to this clonotype: Its antigen has not been determined. The sample holds no much larger clone one base away, and base qualities are not on file.

Results and caveats for the whole study, not just this receptor: In cross-validation, a model built on a 13 V-J signature told ophthalmopathy apart from stable hyperthyroidism with just under 90% sensitivity and approximately 81% specificity, and in testing the same model reached 80%/75%. Sample size was not statistically predetermined, and investigators were not blinded to group allocation. In validation, the model predicted progression to ophthalmopathy a median of approximately 6.6 months before onset, with 70% to 71% sensitivity and about 72% specificity. Most expanded thyroid clonotypes (frequency above 0.001) were also detected in blood, a finding suggesting that blood repertoires may reflect thyroid immune responses.

A patient counted as having stable Graves' hyperthyroidism if no progression to ophthalmopathy occurred over 18 months of follow-up. Hyperthyroidism patients were aged 18 to 65 years and newly diagnosed, with disease duration of less than 2 months. Exclusion was applied to patients with uncontrolled infections, other autoimmune diseases, pregnancy or lactation. Clinical symptoms, serum thyroxine and TRAb, thyroid ultrasound, and orbital computed tomography formed the basis for the diagnoses. PBMCs were separated from under 12 ml of fresh peripheral blood using Ficoll-Paque density gradient centrifugation. Trizol reagent was used to extract total RNA, and RNA quality was then checked on an Agilent 2100 Bioanalyzer.

Sequencing was done on a sample of blood. This TCR came from a man between 18 and 35 years old with Graves' hyperthyroidism. Recombination joined TRBV19 with TRBJ2-2; the D gene is possibly TRBD1, with 6 bases matching. The CDR3 reads CASTTQTGTNTGELFF. The DNA sequence reads TGTGCCAGTACCACCCAGACAGGTACGAACACCGGGGAGCTGTTTTTT.